This entry concerns a single T cell receptor beta chain. CDR1 and CDR2 (germline): SGHNT, YYREEE (reference sequence). This CDR3 has 14 residues. V trimming: 4 bases; J trimming: 7 bases; junction bases outside the gene matches: 5. The data belong to a study of blood T cell repertoires in COVID-19. Sequencing used immunoSEQ multiplex PCR; TCRdb keeps in-frame clones, though not all of them. Here the sample spans fewer than 40,000 clones, 89% being singletons. This chain connects TRBV5-4 to TRBJ1-4; 9 nucleotides align to TRBD1. This sequence originates from a human donor in a cohort sampled during active COVID-19. The sequenced material came from peripheral blood. DNA of the CDR3: TGTGCCAGCAGCAACAGGGGGCGAGGTGAAAAACTGTTTTTT. Protein sequence: CASSNRGRGEKLFF. The entire variable domain, with the rest obtained from reference TRBV5-4 and TRBJ1-4, is as follows: ETGVTQSPTHLIKTRGQQVTLRCSSQSGHNTVSWYQQALGQGPQFIFQYYREEENGRGNFPPRFSGLQFPNYSSELNVNALELDDSALYLCASSNRGRGEKLFFGSGTQLSVL.